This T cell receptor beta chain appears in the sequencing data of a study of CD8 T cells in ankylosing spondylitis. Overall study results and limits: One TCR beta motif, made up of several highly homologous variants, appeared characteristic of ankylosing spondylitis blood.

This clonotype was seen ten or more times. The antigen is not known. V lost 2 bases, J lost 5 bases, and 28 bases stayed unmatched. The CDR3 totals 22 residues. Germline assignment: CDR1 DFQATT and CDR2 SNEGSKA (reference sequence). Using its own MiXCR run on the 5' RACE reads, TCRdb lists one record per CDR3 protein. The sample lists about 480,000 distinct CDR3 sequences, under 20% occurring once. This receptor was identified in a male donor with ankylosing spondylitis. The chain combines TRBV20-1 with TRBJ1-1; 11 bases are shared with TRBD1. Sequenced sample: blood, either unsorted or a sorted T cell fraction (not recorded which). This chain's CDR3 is CSARYPPKVAGQGAIVGTEAFF. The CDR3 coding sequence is TGCAGTGCTAGATATCCCCCAAAGGTAGCTGGACAGGGGGCAATTGTAGGTACTGAAGCTTTCTTT.